Shown below are 17 T cell receptor beta chains from a single sample sequenced in a study of blood T cell repertoires in COVID-19. Assay: immunoSEQ multiplex PCR; the TCRdb copy retains only in-frame clones and omits some. Of 350,000 to 450,000 clones in the sample, 89% were seen once. Sequenced input: PBMCs or T cells enriched from blood (not recorded which). These receptors were taken from a woman aged 25 to 39 who had recovered from COVID-19.

This chain links TRBV7-8 with TRBJ1-1; possible D gene TRBD1, 5 bases. Trimming cost V 5 bases and J 0 bases, with 22 bases left between them. The CDR3 contains 18 residues. Germline assignment: CDR1 SGHVS and CDR2 FQNEAQ. CDR3 DNA: TGTGCCAGCAGCACCCGACAGATTCTCGGGAGCCTGAACACTGAAGCTTTCTTT. Residues: CASSTRQILGSLNTEAFF.

V and J are TRBV19 and TRBJ2-1; a possible D gene is TRBD1 (5 bases). The CDR3 runs 13 residues. The V end lost 5 bases, the J end lost 9 bases, and 14 bases lay between the germline ends. Germline V gene data show CDR1 as LNHDA and CDR2 as SQIVND (reference sequence). The CDR3 here is CASSATGLGEQFF. DNA for the CDR3: TGTGCCAGTAGTGCAACAGGTCTCGGTGAGCAGTTCTTC.

The chain recombines TRBV27 with TRBJ2-2; TRBD1 might be the D (6 bases). The CDR3 extends over 13 amino acids. The germline V and J ends were trimmed by 2 bases and 5 bases, with 6 bases remaining between them. Germline V gene sequence: CDR1 MNHEY, CDR2 SMNVEV (reference sequence). This CDR3 reads CASSLQGTGELFF. CDR3 nucleotides: TGTGCCAGCAGTTTACAGGGGACCGGGGAGCTGTTTTTT.

The J gene is TRBJ1-4, the V gene TRBV5-5; D possibly corresponds to TRBD1 (5 bases). The V end was cut by 1 base, the J end by 7 bases, with 14 bases between. CDR3 length equals 15 residues. Per germline, CDR1 SGHKS and CDR2 YYEKEE (reference sequence). The CDR3 DNA reads as TGTGCCAGCAGCTTGTATGCTAGGGGAGGTGAAAAACTGTTTTTT. Encoded protein: CASSLYARGGEKLFF. The variable domain in full, with the rest retrieved from reference TRBV5-5 and TRBJ1-4, is DAGVTQSPTHLIKTRGQQVTLRCSPISGHKSVSWYQQVLGQGPQFIFQYYEKEERGRGNFPDRFSARQFPNYSSELNVNALLLGDSALYLCASSLYARGGEKLFFGSGTQLSVL.

The rearrangement joins TRBV11-3 to TRBJ2-1; TRBD2 is a possible D gene (6 bases). The CDR3 spans 16 residues. Looked up from germline, CDR1 is SGHNT and CDR2 is YENEEA. The V and J ends lost 4 bases and 0 bases respectively, with 13 bases between them. This chain's CDR3 is CASSSGELSSYNEQFF. CDR3 in DNA: TGTGCCAGCAGCTCGGGGGAGTTAAGCTCCTACAATGAGCAGTTCTTC.

This sequence joins TRBV3-1 (or the pseudogene TRBV3-2) and TRBJ2-2, with 9 bases fitting TRBD2. In germline, CDR1 is LGHDT, CDR2 YNNKEL (reference sequence). V gave up 0 bases and J gave up 6 bases; unmatched junction bases: 8. CDR3 length: 17 amino acids. CDR3 loop: CASSQDWLAGFAGELFF. In DNA form, the CDR3 reads TGTGCCAGCAGCCAAGATTGGCTAGCGGGATTCGCCGGGGAGCTGTTTTTT.

This clone was seen only once. The chain joins TRBV9 to TRBJ2-1; 11 bases match TRBD2. V lost 3 bases and J lost 10; bases outside the gene matches: 12. CDR1 and CDR2 from the germline V gene are SGDLS and YYNGEE. The CDR3 is 16 amino acids. The CDR3 spells CASSATGTSGTAEQFF. Here the CDR3 DNA reads TGTGCCAGCAGCGCAACCGGGACTAGCGGCACAGCGGAGCAGTTCTTC.

This clone was observed a handful of times. V is TRBV6-1 and J is TRBJ2-1; 8 bases agree with TRBD2. Losses at the gene ends were 3 bases for V and 6 bases for J; bases not matched to a gene: 4. The germline gives CDR1 MNHNS, CDR2 SASEGT. The CDR3 totals 14 residues. The CDR3 reads CASSDLAGGNEQFF. CDR3 nucleotides: TGTGCCAGCAGTGACCTCGCGGGGGGCAATGAGCAGTTCTTC.

The chain has TRBV30 and TRBJ2-1; possible D gene TRBD1, 6 bases. Trimming cost V 3 bases and J 4 bases, with 16 bases left between them. Looked up from germline, CDR1 is GTSNPN and CDR2 is SVGIG (reference sequence). CDR3 length: 15 amino acids. The CDR3 here is CAWSGHRDRYNEQFF. Here the CDR3 DNA reads TGTGCCTGGAGCGGCCACAGGGATAGATACAATGAGCAGTTCTTC. The variable domain in full, with the rest retrieved from reference TRBV30 and TRBJ2-1, is SQTIHQWPATLVQPVGSPLSLECTVEGTSNPNLYWYRQAAGRGLQLLFYSVGIGQISSEVPQNLSASRPQDRQFILSSKKLLLSDSGFYLCAWSGHRDRYNEQFFGPGTRLTVL.

This chain uses TRBV10-3 with TRBJ1-1; D not resolved. The V gene's germline CDR1 is ENHRY and CDR2 SYGVKD. With 0 bases removed from V and 1 base from J, the gap between germline ends came to 12 bases. This CDR3 spans 16 amino acids. The CDR3 sequence: CAISESKSTENTEAFF. DNA of the CDR3: TGTGCCATCAGTGAGTCGAAATCCACAGAGAACACTGAAGCTTTCTTT.

This chain links TRBV7-8 with TRBJ1-5; 10 bases map to TRBD1. The CDR3 is made up of 15 amino acids. CDR1 and CDR2 from the germline V gene are SGHVS and FQNEAQ. V shed 1 base and J 7 bases; nucleotides not matched to a gene: 4. This chain's CDR3 is CASSLGRDRGQPQHF. CDR3 in DNA: TGTGCCAGCAGCTTAGGCCGGGACAGGGGACAGCCCCAGCATTTT.

This clone appeared a few times. The gene calls are TRBV13 and TRBJ2-2; the D gene is possibly TRBD1 (7 bases). The V and J ends lost 5 bases and 4 bases respectively, with 17 bases between them. Germline loops: CDR1 PRHDT, CDR2 FYEKMQ (reference sequence). CDR3 length: 16 amino acids. DNA for the CDR3: TGTGCCAGCAGCCTGGAGGGGGCGCGGAGCACCGGGGAGCTGTTTTTT. This encodes CASSLEGARSTGELFF.

The V call is TRBV3-1 (or the pseudogene TRBV3-2), the J call TRBJ1-2, with 7 bases identical to TRBD1. The CDR3 sequence is 15 residues long. CDR1 LGHDT and CDR2 YNNKEL come from the germline V gene (reference sequence). V shed 5 bases, J shed 4 bases, and the junction held 10 bases outside the gene matches. The CDR3 region has the DNA TGTGCCAGCAGCATCAACGACAGGGTTCGCTATGGCTACACCTTC. It encodes CASSINDRVRYGYTF.

This sequence joins TRBV7-8 and TRBJ2-1; TRBD1 agrees at 9 bases. The V and J ends lost 2 bases and 5 bases, in that order; junction bases with no gene match: 10. Germline V gives CDR1 SGHVS, CDR2 FQNEAQ. The CDR3 length is 17 residues. The CDR3 reads CASSLYPSGTGHNEQFF. The CDR3 DNA follows: TGTGCCAGCAGCTTATACCCCTCCGGGACAGGGCACAATGAGCAGTTCTTC.

For the CDR3, the DNA is TGTGCCAGCAGCCAAGTTTCCTGGACACCAAACTATGGCTACACCTTC. It is translated as CASSQVSWTPNYGYTF. V is TRBV14 and J is TRBJ1-2; D possibly corresponds to TRBD1 (5 bases). The CDR3 is 16 residues long. The germline CDR1 and CDR2 sequences are SGHDN and FVKESK. V gave up 1 base and J gave up 2 bases, with 14 bases separating them.

The J gene is TRBJ2-1, the V gene TRBV5-1, with 10 positions matching TRBD2. The CDR3 consists of 19 residues. V was pared by 4 bases and J by 5 bases, with 18 bases of the junction left unmatched. CDR1 and CDR2 (germline): SGHRS, YFSETQ. CDR3 amino acids: CASSPAASGSLLTNNEQFF. CDR3 DNA sequence: TGCGCCAGCAGCCCCGCTGCTAGCGGGAGTTTGCTCACGAACAATGAGCAGTTCTTC.

V gene TRBV10-3 combines with J gene TRBJ1-3, with a weak D call TRBD1 (6 bases). CDR1 and CDR2 from the germline V gene are ENHRY and SYGVKD. Trimming cost V 7 bases and J 0 bases, with 10 bases left between them. The CDR3 spans 14 residues. The CDR3 region has the DNA TGTGCCATCAAGGAGGACAGCTCTGGAAACACCATATATTTT. Translation: CAIKEDSSGNTIYF.